This is a list of T cell receptor beta chains from one sample in a study of cytotoxic CD8 clonotypes in ibrutinib-treated CLL. Produced via immunoSEQ multiplex PCR; TCRdb's table is partial and in-frame only. The table includes 15,000 or so clones, 64% detected once. The sequenced sample was PBMCs, obtained after 12 months of ibrutinib treatment. Source of these receptors: a human donor with chronic lymphocytic leukemia. CDR3s include the opening cysteine and the closing phenylalanine or tryptophan. A D gene is named only where the DNA matches it firmly. Some rows have no size entry. The others give once, few or many, or a class for an expanded clone.

CDR3aa	CDR3nt	abundance	d_gene	v_gene	j_gene
CASSNRGGYSNQPQHF	TGTGCCAGCAGTAACAGGGGGGGCTATAGCAATCAGCCCCAGCATTTT	-	TRBD1	TRBV6-6	TRBJ1-5
CASSFRGSGTGELFF	TGTGCCAGCAGTTTCCGAGGTTCGGGCACCGGGGAGCTGTTTTTT	-	-	TRBV27	TRBJ2-2
CASSTGNTEAFF	TGTGCCAGCTCAACAGGGAACACTGAAGCTTTCTTT	-	-	TRBV18	TRBJ1-1
CASSPKTGSNSYEQYF	TGTGCCAGCAGCCCGAAGACAGGGTCAAACTCCTACGAGCAGTACTTC	-	TRBD1	TRBV7-9	TRBJ2-7
CASSQGQQNNEKLFF	TGCGCCAGCAGCCAGGGACAGCAGAATAATGAAAAACTGTTTTTT	few	TRBD1	TRBV5-1	TRBJ1-4
CASSISYDGSGANVLTF	TGTGCCAGTAGTATTAGTTATGACGGCTCTGGGGCCAACGTCCTGACTTTC	-	-	TRBV19	TRBJ2-6
CASSRGGDRYNEQFF	TGTGCCAGCAGCCGAGGGGGGGACCGATACAATGAGCAGTTCTTC	few	-	TRBV28	TRBJ2-1
CSGSGPNTGELFF	TGCAGCGGGTCCGGCCCGAACACCGGGGAGCTGTTTTTT	-	-	TRBV29-1	TRBJ2-2
CASSPRQLADYGYTF	TGTGCCAGCTCACCACGACAGCTGGCGGACTATGGCTACACCTTC	few	-	TRBV18	TRBJ1-2
CASSLESDPVGYEQYF	TGTGCCAGCAGCTTAGAGAGCGACCCCGTGGGCTACGAGCAGTACTTC	few	-	TRBV7-6	TRBJ2-7
CASSSRDRANYEQYF	TGTGCCAGCAGCTCTCGGGACAGGGCGAACTACGAGCAGTACTTC	few	TRBD1	TRBV5-4	TRBJ2-7
CASSLTIAAEYEQYF	TGTGCCAGCAGCTTAACTATAGCGGCTGAATACGAGCAGTACTTC	-	-	TRBV7-2	TRBJ2-7
CASSPPGGERDYNNEQFF	TGTGCCAGCAGCCCGCCCGGGGGGGAGCGGGACTATAACAATGAGCAGTTCTTC	-	TRBD2	TRBV7-9	TRBJ2-1
CASSHRDPSAGEQFF	TGTGCCAGCAGTCACCGGGACCCCAGCGCGGGTGAGCAGTTCTTC	-	-	TRBV6-1	TRBJ2-1
CASSFRQGIYNEQFF	TGTGCCAGCAGTTTCAGGCAGGGAATCTACAATGAGCAGTTCTTC	-	-	TRBV27	TRBJ2-1
CASSPGQFNQPQHF	TGTGCCAGCAGTCCGGGACAGTTCAATCAGCCCCAGCATTTT	-	TRBD1	TRBV28	TRBJ1-5
CASSLSRGVWDEQYF	TGCGCCAGCAGCTTGAGTCGGGGTGTGTGGGACGAGCAGTACTTC	-	-	TRBV5-1	TRBJ2-7
CASSETSSGANVLTF	TGTGCCAGCAGTGAAACGAGCTCTGGGGCCAACGTCCTGACTTTC	-	-	TRBV6-1	TRBJ2-6
CSVGLAGGYQETQYF	TGCAGCGTCGGACTAGCGGGAGGGTACCAAGAGACCCAGTACTTC	once	TRBD2	TRBV29-1	TRBJ2-5
CASSWGQPNQPQHF	TGTGCCAGCAGCTGGGGACAGCCAAATCAGCCCCAGCATTTT	-	TRBD1	TRBV7-9	TRBJ1-5
CASSFHNTGELFF	TGTGCCAGCAGCTTTCACAACACCGGGGAGCTGTTTTTT	-	-	TRBV11-2	TRBJ2-2
CASSFRSEQFF	TGTGCCAGCAGCTTTAGGAGTGAGCAGTTCTTC	-	-	TRBV7-9	TRBJ2-1
CASSNDPGQVTSGANVLTF	TGTGCCAGCAGCAACGACCCGGGACAGGTAACCTCTGGGGCCAACGTCCTGACTTTC	-	TRBD1	TRBV7-3	TRBJ2-6
CASSQTSGSYYEQYF	TGTGCCAGCAGTCAGACTAGCGGGAGTTACTACGAGCAGTACTTC	few	-	TRBV21-1	TRBJ2-7
CASSKTGLDTQYF	TGTGCCAGCAGCAAAACAGGGTTAGATACGCAGTATTTT	-	-	TRBV11-3	TRBJ2-3
CAIRTSGTTGTGELFF	TGTGCCATCCGGACTAGCGGGACAACGGGCACCGGGGAGCTGTTTTTT	-	TRBD2	TRBV28	TRBJ2-2
CASSLEGGRYEQYF	TGTGCCAGCAGCTTAGAGGGAGGAAGGTACGAGCAGTACTTC	-	-	TRBV7-2	TRBJ2-7